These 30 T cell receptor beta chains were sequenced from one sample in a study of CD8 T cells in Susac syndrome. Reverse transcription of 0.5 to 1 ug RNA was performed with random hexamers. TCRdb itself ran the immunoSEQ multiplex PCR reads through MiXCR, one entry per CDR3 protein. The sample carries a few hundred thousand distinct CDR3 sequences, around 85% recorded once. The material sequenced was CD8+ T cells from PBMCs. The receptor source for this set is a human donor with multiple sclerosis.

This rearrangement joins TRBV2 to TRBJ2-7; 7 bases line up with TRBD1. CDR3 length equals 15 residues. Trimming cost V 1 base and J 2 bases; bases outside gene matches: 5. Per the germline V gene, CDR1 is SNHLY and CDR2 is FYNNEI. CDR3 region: CASSEGDSPTYEQYF. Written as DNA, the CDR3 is TGTGCCAGCAGTGAAGGGGACAGCCCTACCTACGAGCAGTACTTC. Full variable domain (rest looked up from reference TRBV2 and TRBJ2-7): EPEVTQTPSHQVTQMGQEVILRCVPISNHLYFYWYRQILGQKVEFLVSFYNNEISEKSEIFDDQFSVERPDGSNFTLKIRSTKLEDSAMYFCASSEGDSPTYEQYFGPGTRLTVT.

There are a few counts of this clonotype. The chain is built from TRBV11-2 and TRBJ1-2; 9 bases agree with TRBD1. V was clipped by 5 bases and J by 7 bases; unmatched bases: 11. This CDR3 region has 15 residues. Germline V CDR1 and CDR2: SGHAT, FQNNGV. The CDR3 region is CASSNSQGALGGYTF. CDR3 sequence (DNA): TGTGCCAGCAGCAACTCACAGGGGGCGCTGGGTGGCTACACCTTC.

CDR3 bases: TGTGCCAGCAGTGGACTAGCTCACCAAGAGACCCAGTACTTC. Protein product: CASSGLAHQETQYF. The chain couples TRBV2 to TRBJ2-5; 7 positions match TRBD2. Germline V CDR1 and CDR2: SNHLY, FYNNEI. The J segment lost 0 bases and the V segment lost 4 bases, leaving 2 bases of the junction unmatched. The CDR3 runs 14 residues. Full variable domain (remainder filled in from reference TRBV2 and TRBJ2-5): EPEVTQTPSHQVTQMGQEVILRCVPISNHLYFYWYRQILGQKVEFLVSFYNNEISEKSEIFDDQFSVERPDGSNFTLKIRSTKLEDSAMYFCASSGLAHQETQYFGPGTRLLVL.

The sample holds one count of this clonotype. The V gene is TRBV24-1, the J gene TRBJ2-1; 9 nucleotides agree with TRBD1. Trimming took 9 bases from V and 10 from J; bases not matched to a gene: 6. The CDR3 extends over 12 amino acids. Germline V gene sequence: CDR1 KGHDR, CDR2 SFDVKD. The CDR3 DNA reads TGTGCCACCCGGGACAGGGCCGAGGAGCAGTTCTTC. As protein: CATRDRAEEQFF.

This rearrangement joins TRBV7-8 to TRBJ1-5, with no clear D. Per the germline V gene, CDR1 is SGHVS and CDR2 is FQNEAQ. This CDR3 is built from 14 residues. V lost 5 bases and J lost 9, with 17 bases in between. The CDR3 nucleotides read TGTGCCAGCAGCCCAGCCTCCGATTCCCGGCCCCAGCATTTT. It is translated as CASSPASDSRPQHF.

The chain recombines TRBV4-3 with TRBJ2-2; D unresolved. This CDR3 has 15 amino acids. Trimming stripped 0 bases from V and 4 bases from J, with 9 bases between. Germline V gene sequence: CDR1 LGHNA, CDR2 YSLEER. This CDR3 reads CASSQEAYITGELFF. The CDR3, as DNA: TGCGCCAGCAGCCAAGAAGCCTACATCACCGGGGAGCTGTTTTTT.

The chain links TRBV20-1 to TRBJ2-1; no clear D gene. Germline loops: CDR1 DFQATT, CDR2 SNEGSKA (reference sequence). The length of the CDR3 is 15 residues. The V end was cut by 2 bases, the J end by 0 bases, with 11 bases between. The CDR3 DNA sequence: TGCAGTGCTAGAAAAAGCGTTAGCTCCTACAATGAGCAGTTCTTC. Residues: CSARKSVSSYNEQFF.

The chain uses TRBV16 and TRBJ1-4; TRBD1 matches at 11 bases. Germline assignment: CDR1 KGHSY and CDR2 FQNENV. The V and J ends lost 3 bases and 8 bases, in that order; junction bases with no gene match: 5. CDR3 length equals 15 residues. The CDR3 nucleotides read TGTGCCAGCAGCCACCCGGGACAGGGGGAGGAAAAACTGTTTTTT. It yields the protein CASSHPGQGEEKLFF. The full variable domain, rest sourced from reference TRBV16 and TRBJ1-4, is GEEVAQTPKHLVRGEGQKAKLYCAPIKGHSYVFWYQQVLKNEFKFLISFQNENVFDETGMPKERFSAKCLPNSPCSLEIQATKLEDSAVYFCASSHPGQGEEKLFFGSGTQLSVL.

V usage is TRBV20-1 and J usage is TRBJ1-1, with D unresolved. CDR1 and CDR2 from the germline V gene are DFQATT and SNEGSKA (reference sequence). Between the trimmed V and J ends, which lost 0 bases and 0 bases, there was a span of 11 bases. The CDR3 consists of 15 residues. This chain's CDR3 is CSAREEKDLNTEAFF. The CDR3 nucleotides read TGCAGTGCTAGAGAGGAGAAGGATCTGAACACTGAAGCTTTCTTT.

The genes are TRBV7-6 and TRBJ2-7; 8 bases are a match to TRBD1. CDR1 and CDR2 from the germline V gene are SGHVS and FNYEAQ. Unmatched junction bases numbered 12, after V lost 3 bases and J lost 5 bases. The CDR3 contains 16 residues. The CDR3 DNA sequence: TGTGCCAGCAGCTTCGGGGACAGGATCCGCCTGGACGAGCAGTACTTC. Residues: CASSFGDRIRLDEQYF.

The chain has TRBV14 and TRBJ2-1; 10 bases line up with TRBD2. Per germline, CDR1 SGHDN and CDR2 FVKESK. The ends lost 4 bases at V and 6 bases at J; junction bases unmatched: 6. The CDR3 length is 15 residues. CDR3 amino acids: CASSPLAGVFNEQFF. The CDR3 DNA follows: TGTGCCAGCAGCCCGCTAGCGGGAGTTTTCAATGAGCAGTTCTTC.

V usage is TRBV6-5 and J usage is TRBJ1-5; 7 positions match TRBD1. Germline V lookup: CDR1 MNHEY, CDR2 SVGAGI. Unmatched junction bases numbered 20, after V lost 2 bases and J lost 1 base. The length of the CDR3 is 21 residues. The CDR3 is CASSYPRRRDSSFFSNQPQHF. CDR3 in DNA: TGTGCCAGCAGTTACCCACGAAGGCGGGACAGTTCCTTCTTCAGCAATCAGCCCCAGCATTTT.

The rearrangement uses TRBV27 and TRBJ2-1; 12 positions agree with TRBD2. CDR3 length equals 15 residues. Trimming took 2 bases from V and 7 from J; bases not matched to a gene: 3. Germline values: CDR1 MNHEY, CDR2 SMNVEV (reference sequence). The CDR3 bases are TGTGCCAGCAGTTTAGGGACTAGCGGGTGGAATGAGCAGTTCTTC. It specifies CASSLGTSGWNEQFF.

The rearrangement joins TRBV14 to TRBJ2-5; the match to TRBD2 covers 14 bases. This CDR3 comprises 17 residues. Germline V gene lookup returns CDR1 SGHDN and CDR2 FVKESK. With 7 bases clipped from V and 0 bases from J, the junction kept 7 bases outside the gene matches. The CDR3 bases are TGTGCCAGCACTAAGGGACTAGCGGGAGTTAACCAAGAGACCCAGTACTTC. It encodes CASTKGLAGVNQETQYF.

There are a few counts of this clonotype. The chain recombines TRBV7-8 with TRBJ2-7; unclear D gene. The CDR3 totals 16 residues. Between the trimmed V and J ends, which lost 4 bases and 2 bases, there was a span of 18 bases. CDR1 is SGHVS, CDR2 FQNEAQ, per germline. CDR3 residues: CASSYLDWAPTYEQYF. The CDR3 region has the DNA TGTGCCAGCAGCTATTTGGATTGGGCCCCCACCTACGAGCAGTACTTC.

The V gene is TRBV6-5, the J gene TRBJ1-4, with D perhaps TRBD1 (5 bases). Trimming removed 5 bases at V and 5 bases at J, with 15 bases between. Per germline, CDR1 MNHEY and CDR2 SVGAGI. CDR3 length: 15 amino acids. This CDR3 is CASSDFKGANEKLFF. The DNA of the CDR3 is TGTGCCAGCAGTGACTTTAAAGGGGCAAATGAAAAACTGTTTTTT.

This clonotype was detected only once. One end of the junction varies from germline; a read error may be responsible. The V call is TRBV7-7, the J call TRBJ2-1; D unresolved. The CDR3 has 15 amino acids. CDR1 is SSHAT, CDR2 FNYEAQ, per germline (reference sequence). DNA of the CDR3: TGTGCTAGCAGCCCCCGCCGCCTGGGTTACAATGAGCAGTTCTTC. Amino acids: CASSPRRLGYNEQFF. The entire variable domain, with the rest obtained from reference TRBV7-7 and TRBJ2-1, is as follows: GAGVSQSPRYKVTKRGQDVTLRCDPISSHATLYWYQQALGQGPEFLTYFNYEAQPDKSGLPSDRFSAERPEGSISTLTIQRTEQRDSAMYRCASSPRRLGYNEQFFGPGTRLTVL.

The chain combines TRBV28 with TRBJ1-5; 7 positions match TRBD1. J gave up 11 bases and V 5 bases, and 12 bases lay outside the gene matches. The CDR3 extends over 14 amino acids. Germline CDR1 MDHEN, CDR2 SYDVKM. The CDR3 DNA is TGTGCCAGCAGTCCTACAGGGGAGTGGGTAGCCCAGCATTTT. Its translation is CASSPTGEWVAQHF.

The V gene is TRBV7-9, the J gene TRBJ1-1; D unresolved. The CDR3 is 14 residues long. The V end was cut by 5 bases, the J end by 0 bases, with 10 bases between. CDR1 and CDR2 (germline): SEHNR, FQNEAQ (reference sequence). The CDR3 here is CASSRPLMNTEAFF. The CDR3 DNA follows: TGTGCCAGCAGCCGGCCCCTTATGAACACTGAAGCTTTCTTT.

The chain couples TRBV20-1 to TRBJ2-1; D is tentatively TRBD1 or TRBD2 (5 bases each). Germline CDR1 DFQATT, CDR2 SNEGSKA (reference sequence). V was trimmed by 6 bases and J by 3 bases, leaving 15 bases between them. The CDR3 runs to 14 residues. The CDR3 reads CSASKRGVYNEQFF. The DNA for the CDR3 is TGCAGTGCCTCCAAGAGAGGGGTCTACAATGAGCAGTTCTTC.

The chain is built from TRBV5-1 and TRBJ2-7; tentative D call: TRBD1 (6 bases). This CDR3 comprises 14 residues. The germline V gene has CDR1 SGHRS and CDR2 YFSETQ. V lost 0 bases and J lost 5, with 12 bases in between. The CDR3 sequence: CASSLEAGADEQYF. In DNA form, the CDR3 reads TGCGCCAGCAGCTTGGAGGCAGGGGCGGACGAGCAGTACTTC.

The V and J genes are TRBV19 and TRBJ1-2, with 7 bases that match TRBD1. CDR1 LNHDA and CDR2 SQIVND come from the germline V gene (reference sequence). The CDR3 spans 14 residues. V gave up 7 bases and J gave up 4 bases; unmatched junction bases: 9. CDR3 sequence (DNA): TGTGCCAGTACCTTACAGGGGAGCAGCTATGGCTACACCTTC. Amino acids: CASTLQGSSYGYTF.

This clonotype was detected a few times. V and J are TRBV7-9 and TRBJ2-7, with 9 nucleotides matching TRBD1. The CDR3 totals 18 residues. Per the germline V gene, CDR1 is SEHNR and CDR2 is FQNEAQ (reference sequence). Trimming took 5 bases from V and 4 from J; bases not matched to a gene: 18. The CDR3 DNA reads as TGTGCCAGCAGCCACACCACGACCGGACAGGGGATACAATACGAGCAGTACTTC. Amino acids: CASSHTTTGQGIQYEQYF. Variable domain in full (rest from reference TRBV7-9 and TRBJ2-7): DTGVSQNPRHKITKRGQNVTFRCDPISEHNRLYWYRQTLGQGPEFLTYFQNEAQLEKSRLLSDRFSAERPKGSFSTLEIQRTEQGDSAMYLCASSHTTTGQGIQYEQYFGPGTRLTVT.

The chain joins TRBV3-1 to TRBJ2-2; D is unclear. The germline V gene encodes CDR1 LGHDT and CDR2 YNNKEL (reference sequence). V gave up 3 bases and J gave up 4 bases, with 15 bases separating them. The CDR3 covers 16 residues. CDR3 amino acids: CASSHTLGYPTGELFF. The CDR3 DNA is TGTGCCAGCAGCCACACCTTGGGCTACCCCACCGGGGAGCTGTTTTTT.

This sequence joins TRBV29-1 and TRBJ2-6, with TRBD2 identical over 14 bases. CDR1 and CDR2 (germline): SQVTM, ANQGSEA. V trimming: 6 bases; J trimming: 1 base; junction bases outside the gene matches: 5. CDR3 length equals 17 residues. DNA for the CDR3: TGCAGCGTCCTGGGACTAGCGGGAGTGTCTGGGGCCAACGTCCTGACTTTC. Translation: CSVLGLAGVSGANVLTF.

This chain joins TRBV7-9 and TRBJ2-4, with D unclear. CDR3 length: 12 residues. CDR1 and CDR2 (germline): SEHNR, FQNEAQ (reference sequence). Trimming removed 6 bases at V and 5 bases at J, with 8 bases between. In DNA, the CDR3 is TGTGCCAGCAGTCCTCCGGAAAACATTCAGTACTTC. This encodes CASSPPENIQYF.

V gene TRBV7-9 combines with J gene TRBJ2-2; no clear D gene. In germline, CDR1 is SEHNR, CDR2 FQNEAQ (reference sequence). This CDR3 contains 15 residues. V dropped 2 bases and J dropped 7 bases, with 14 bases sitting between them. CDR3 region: CASSLSLALLGELFF. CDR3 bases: TGTGCCAGCAGCTTATCTTTGGCTCTCCTCGGGGAGCTGTTTTTT.

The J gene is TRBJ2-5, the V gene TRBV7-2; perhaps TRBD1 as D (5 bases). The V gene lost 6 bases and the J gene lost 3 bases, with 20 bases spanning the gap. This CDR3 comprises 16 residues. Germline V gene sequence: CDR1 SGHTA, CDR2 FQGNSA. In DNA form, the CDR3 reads TGTGCCAGCAGAGACGAAGGACCCAGGGATGAAGAGACCCAGTACTTC. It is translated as CASRDEGPRDEETQYF.

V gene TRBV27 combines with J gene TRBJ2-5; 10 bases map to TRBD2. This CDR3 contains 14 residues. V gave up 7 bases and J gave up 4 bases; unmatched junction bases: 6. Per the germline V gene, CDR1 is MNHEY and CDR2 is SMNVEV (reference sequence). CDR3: CASINRLAGETQYF. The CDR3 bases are TGTGCCAGCATCAACAGACTAGCGGGAGAGACCCAGTACTTC.

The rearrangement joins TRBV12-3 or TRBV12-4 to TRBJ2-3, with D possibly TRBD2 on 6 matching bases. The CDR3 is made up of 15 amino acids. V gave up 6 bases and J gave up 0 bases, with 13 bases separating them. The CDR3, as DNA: TGTGCCAGCAGCAGCCGGGACTTAAGCACAGATACGCAGTATTTT. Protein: CASSSRDLSTDTQYF.